This section outlines one T cell receptor beta chain sequence together with its context. What it recognizes is unknown. The data stem from a study of OX40 agonist ivuxolimab in advanced cancers. Study-level information: Ivuxolimab, which is an agonistic anti-OX40 (CD134) antibody, was administered to the patients. One hepatocellular carcinoma and two cutaneous melanoma patients partially responded. The study's findings and limits: Relative to CD4+, CD8+ T cells held more expanded clones on average. Expanded peripheral T-cell antigen specificity went undetermined.

The V gene's germline CDR1 is SGHRS and CDR2 YFSETQ. This CDR3 region has 15 residues. V gave up 0 bases and J gave up 8 bases; unmatched junction bases: 6. The data were produced by immunoSEQ multiplex PCR, yet TCRdb's version contains in-frame clones alone and is incomplete. Among more than 35,000 clones listed, 70% to 80% were seen once. This specimen consisted of CD4+ or CD8+ T cells sorted from blood, obtained in a trial of the OX40 agonist ivuxolimab. This rearrangement joins TRBV5-1 to TRBJ1-2; 11 bases map to TRBD1. The clonotype comes from an adult with an advanced solid tumor such as melanoma, head and neck, liver or kidney cancer. DNA for the CDR3: TGCGCCAGCAGCTTGGGGACAGGGGGCCCTTGGGGCTACACCTTC. Its translation is CASSLGTGGPWGYTF.